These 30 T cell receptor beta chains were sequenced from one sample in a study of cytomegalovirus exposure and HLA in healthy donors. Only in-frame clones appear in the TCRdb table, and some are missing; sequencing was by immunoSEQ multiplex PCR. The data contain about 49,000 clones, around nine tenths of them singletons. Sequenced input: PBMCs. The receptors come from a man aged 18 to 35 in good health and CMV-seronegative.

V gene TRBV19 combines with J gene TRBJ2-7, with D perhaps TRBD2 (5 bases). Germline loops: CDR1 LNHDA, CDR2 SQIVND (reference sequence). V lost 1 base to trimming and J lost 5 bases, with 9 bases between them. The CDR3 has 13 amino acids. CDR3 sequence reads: CASSIAAGNEQYF. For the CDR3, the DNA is TGTGCCAGTAGTATAGCCGCCGGGAACGAGCAGTACTTC.

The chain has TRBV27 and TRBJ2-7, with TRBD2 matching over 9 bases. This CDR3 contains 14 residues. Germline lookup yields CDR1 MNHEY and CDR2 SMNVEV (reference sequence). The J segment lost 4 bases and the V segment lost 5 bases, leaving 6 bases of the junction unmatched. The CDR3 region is CASSPGLARYEQYF. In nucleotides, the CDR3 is TGTGCCAGCAGTCCTGGACTAGCGAGGTACGAGCAGTACTTC.

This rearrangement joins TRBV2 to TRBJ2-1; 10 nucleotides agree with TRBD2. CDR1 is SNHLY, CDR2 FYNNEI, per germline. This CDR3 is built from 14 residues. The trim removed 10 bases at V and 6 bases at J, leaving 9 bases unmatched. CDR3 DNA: TGTGCCACCGATAAGGTAGCGGGAGGCAATGAGCAGTTCTTC. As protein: CATDKVAGGNEQFF.

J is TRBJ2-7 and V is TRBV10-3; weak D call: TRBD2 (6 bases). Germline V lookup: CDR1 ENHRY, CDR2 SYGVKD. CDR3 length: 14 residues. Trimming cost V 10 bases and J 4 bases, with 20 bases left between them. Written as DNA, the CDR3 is TGTGCCACGGGGGTTGAGGGGCGGGATTACGAGCAGTACTTC. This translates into CATGVEGRDYEQYF.

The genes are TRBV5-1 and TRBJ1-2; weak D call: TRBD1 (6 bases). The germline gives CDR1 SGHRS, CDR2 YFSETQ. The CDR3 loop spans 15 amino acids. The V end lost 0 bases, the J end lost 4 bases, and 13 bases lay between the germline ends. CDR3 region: CASSLGDMSSYGYTF. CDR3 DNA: TGCGCCAGCAGCTTGGGGGACATGTCCTCCTATGGCTACACCTTC.

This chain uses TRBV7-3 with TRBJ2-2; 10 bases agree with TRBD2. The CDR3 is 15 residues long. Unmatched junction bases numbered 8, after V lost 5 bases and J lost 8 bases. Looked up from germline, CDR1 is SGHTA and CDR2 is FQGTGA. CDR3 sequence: CASSARSSGRGELFF. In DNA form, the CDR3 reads TGTGCCAGCAGCGCTAGGTCTAGCGGGAGAGGGGAGCTGTTTTTT.

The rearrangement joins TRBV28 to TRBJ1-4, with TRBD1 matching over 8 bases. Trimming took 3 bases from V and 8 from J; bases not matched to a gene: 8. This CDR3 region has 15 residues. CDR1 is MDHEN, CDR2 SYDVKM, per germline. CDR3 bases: TGTGCCAGCAGTTTCTCAGGGGGCGCGTTCGAAAAACTGTTTTTT. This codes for CASSFSGGAFEKLFF.

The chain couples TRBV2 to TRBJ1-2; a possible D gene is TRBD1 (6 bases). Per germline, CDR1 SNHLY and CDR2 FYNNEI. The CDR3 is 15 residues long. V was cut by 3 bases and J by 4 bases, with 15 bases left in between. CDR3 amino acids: CASSETPRQVYGYTF. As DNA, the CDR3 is TGTGCCAGCAGTGAGACTCCCCGACAGGTCTATGGCTACACCTTC. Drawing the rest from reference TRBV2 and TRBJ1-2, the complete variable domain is EPEVTQTPSHQVTQMGQEVILRCVPISNHLYFYWYRQILGQKVEFLVSFYNNEISEKSEIFDDQFSVERPDGSNFTLKIRSTKLEDSAMYFCASSETPRQVYGYTFGSGTRLTVV.

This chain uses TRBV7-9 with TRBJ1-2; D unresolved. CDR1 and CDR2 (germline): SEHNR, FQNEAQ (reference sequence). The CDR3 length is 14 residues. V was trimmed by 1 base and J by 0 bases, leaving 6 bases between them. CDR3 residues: CASSLGGSNYGYTF. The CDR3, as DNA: TGTGCCAGCAGCTTAGGAGGTTCTAACTATGGCTACACCTTC.

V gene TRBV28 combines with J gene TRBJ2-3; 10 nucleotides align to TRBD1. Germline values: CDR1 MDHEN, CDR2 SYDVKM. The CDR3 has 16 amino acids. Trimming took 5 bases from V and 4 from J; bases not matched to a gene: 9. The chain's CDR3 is CASSDPTGGIADTQYF. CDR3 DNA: TGTGCCAGCAGTGATCCGACAGGGGGCATCGCAGATACGCAGTATTTT.

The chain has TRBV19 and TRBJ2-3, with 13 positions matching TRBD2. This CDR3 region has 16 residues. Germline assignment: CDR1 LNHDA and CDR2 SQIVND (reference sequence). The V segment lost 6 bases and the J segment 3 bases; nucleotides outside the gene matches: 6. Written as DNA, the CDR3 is TGTGCCAGTAGCGTACTAGCGGGAGGGCCGACAGATACGCAGTATTTT. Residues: CASSVLAGGPTDTQYF.

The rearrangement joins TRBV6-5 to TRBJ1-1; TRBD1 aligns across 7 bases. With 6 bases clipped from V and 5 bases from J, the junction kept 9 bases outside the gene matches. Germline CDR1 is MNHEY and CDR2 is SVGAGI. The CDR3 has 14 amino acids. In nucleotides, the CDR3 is TGTGCCAGCAGGGGAACAGGGGTGGTGACTGAAGCTTTCTTT. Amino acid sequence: CASRGTGVVTEAFF.

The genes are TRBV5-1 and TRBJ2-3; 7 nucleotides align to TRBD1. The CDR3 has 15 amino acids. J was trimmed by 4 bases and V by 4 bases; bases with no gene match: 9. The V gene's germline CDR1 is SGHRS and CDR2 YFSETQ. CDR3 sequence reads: CASSQTGMGADTQYF. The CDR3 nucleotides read TGCGCCAGCAGCCAGACAGGGATGGGGGCAGATACGCAGTATTTT.

Here the CDR3 DNA reads TGCAGCGTTGAACGTACACTGAACACTGAAGCTTTCTTT. The encoded protein is CSVERTLNTEAFF. The rearrangement joins TRBV29-1 to TRBJ1-1; unclear D gene. The germline V and J ends were trimmed by 2 bases and 0 bases, with 7 bases remaining between them. This CDR3 comprises 13 residues. CDR1 SQVTM and CDR2 ANQGSEA come from the germline V gene.

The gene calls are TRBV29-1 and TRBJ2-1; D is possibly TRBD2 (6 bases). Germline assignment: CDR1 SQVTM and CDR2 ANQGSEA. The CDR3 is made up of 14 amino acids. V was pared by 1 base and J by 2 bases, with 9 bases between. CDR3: CSVEGGEAYNEQFF. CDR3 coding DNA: TGCAGCGTTGAAGGGGGGGAGGCCTACAATGAGCAGTTCTTC.

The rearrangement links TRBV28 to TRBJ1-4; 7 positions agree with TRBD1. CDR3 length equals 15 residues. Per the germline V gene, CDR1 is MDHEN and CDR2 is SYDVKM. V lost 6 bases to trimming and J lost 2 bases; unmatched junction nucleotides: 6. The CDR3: CASSKDRRTNEKLFF. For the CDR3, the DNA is TGTGCCAGCAGCAAGGACAGGAGGACTAATGAAAAACTGTTTTTT.

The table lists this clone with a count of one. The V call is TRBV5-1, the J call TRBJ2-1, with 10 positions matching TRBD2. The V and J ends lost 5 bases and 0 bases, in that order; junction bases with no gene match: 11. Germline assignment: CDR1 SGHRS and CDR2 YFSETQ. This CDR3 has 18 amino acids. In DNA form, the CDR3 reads TGCGCCAGCAGTTCTAGACTAGCGGGCCGGAGCTCCTACAATGAGCAGTTCTTC. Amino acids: CASSSRLAGRSSYNEQFF.

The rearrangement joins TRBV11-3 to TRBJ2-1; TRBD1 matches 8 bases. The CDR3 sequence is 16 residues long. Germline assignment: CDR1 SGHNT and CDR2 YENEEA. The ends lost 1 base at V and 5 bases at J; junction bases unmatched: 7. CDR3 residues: CASSLATGGVHNEQFF. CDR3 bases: TGTGCCAGCAGCTTAGCTACAGGGGGAGTTCACAATGAGCAGTTCTTC.

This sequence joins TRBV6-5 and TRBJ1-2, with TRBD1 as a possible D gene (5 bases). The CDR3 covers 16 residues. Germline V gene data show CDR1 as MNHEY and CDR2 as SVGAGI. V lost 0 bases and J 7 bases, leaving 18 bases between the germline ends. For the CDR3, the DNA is TGTGCCAGCAGTTACTCGAGTCCGGACAAGCCCTTTGGCTACACCTTC. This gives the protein CASSYSSPDKPFGYTF.

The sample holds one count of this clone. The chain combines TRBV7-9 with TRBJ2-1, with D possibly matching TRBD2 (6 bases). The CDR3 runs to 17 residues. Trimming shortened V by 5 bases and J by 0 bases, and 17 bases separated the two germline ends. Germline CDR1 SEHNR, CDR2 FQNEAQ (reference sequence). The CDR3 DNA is TGTGCCAGCAGCCCCCGGTTGGGAGGTAGCTCCTACAATGAGCAGTTCTTC. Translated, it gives CASSPRLGGSSYNEQFF.

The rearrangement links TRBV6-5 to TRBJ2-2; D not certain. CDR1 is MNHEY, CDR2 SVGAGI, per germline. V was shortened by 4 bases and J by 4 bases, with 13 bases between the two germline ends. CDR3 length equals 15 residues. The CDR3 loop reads CASSLTGRGTGELFF. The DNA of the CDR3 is TGTGCCAGCAGTTTAACGGGTAGAGGCACCGGGGAGCTGTTTTTT.

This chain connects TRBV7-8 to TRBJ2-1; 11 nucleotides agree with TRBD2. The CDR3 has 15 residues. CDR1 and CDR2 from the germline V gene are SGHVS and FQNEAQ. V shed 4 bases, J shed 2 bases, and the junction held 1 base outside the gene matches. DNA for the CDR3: TGTGCCAGCAGCTCTAGCGGGGGGCCCTACAATGAGCAGTTCTTC. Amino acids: CASSSSGGPYNEQFF. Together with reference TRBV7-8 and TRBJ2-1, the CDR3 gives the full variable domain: GAGVSQSPRYKVAKRGQDVALRCDPISGHVSLFWYQQALGQGPEFLTYFQNEAQLDKSGLPSDRFFAERPEGSVSTLKIQRTQQEDSAVYLCASSSSGGPYNEQFFGPGTRLTVL.

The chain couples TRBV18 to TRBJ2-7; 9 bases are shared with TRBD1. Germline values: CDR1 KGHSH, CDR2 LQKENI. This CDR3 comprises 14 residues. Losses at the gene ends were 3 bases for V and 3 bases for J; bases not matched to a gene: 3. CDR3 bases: TGTGCCAGCTCACCGGGACAGGGCCTCTACGAGCAGTACTTC. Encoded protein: CASSPGQGLYEQYF.

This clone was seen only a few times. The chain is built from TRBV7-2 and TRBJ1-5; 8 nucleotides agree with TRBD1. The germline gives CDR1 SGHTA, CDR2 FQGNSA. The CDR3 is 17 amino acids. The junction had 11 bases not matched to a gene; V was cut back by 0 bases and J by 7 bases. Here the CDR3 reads CASSLAGARGPGQPQHF. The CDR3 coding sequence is TGTGCCAGCAGCTTAGCGGGGGCCAGGGGGCCGGGGCAGCCCCAGCATTTT.

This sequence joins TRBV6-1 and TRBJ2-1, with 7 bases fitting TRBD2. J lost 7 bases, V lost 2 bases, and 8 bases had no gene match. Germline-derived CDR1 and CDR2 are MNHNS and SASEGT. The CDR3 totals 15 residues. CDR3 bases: TGTGCCAGCAGTGAACTGGGCGGGAGTTCGAATGAGCAGTTCTTC. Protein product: CASSELGGSSNEQFF.

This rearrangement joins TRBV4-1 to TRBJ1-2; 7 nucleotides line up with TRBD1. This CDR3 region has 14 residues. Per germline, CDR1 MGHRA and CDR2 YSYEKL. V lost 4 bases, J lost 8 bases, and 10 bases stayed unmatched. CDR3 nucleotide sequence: TGCGCCAGCAGCCGATCCCACGACAGGGAAGGCTACACCTTC. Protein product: CASSRSHDREGYTF.

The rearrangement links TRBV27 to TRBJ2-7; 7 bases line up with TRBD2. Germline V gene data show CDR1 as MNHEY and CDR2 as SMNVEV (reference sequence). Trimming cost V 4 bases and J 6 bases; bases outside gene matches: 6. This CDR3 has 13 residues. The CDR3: CASSYPGGSEQYF. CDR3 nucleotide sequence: TGTGCCAGCAGTTACCCGGGGGGATCCGAGCAGTACTTC.

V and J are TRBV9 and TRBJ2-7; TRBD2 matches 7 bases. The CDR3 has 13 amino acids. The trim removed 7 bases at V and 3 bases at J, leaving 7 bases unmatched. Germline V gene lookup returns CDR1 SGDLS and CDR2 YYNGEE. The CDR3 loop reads CASGGGSGYEQYF. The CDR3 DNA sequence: TGTGCCAGCGGGGGGGGTAGCGGCTACGAGCAGTACTTC.

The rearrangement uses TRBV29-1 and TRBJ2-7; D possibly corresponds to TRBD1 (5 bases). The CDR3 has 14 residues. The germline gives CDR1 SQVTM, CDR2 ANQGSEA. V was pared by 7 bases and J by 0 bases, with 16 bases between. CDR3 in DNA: TGCAGCGCAAGACGACAGCGCGACTCCTACGAGCAGTACTTC. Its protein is CSARRQRDSYEQYF.

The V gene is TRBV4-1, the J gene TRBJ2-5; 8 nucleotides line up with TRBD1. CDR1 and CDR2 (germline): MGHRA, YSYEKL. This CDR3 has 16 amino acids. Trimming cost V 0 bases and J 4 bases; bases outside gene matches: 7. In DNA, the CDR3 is TGCGCCAGCAGCCAAGATCTCAACAGGGGGAGAGAGACCCAGTACTTC. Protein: CASSQDLNRGRETQYF.